This passage covers 32 T cell receptor beta chains from one sample sequenced in a study of blood T cells in healthy people across ages. Combining a sample-barcoded 5' primer with a J-beta primer mix, a second PCR ran for about 6 to 11 cycles. TCRdb reanalysed the 5' RACE reads using MiXCR and keeps one entry per CDR3 protein. The sample carries approximately 490,000 distinct CDR3 sequences, about 24% recorded once. These same data were also listed under a study on T cells of mothers and their children.

Sequenced sample: blood. All receptors derive from a boy under 18 in good health.

This clonotype appeared a few times. The V and J genes are TRBV12-3 or TRBV12-4 and TRBJ1-1; 8 bases map to TRBD1. CDR3 length equals 14 residues. V lost 6 bases and J lost 1; bases outside the gene matches: 4. CDR3 in DNA: TGTGCCAGCAGACGGACAGGGAGGAACACTGAAGCTTTCTTT. This codes for CASRRTGRNTEAFF.

This clonotype has a handful of counts. The chain uses TRBV7-2 and TRBJ2-7; D gene uncertain. CDR1 is SGHTA, CDR2 FQGNSA, per germline. V shed 6 bases and J shed 2 bases, with 14 bases lying between them. The CDR3 has 14 residues. CDR3 nucleotide sequence: TGTGCCAGCAGTCAACACTTTCCCCCCTACGAGCAGTACTTC. Translated, it gives CASSQHFPPYEQYF.

The chain is built from TRBV20-1 and TRBJ2-3, with TRBD2 identical over 9 bases. The V gene's germline CDR1 is DFQATT and CDR2 SNEGSKA (reference sequence). The V gene end was trimmed by 8 bases and the J gene end by 1 base; junction bases not matched to a gene: 16. This CDR3 is built from 17 residues. The CDR3 DNA reads TGCAGTACGGTGGGGCAGCGGGAGGTAACGCGCACAGATACGCAGTATTTT. Translating it yields CSTVGQREVTRTDTQYF.

The V gene is TRBV28, the J gene TRBJ2-7; D may be TRBD1 (7 bases). The V gene lost 5 bases and the J gene lost 2 bases, with 16 bases spanning the gap. The CDR3 sequence is 15 residues long. From germline, CDR1 is MDHEN and CDR2 SYDVKM. The CDR3 loop reads CASSSPGGGPYEQYF. The CDR3 DNA follows: TGTGCCAGCAGTAGTCCAGGGGGAGGTCCCTACGAGCAGTACTTC.

This clonotype was counted only a few times. One end of the junction does not line up with germline, which may come from a read error. V is TRBV4-1 and J is TRBJ2-1; D is undetermined. CDR3 length: 11 residues. The germline V gene encodes CDR1 MGHRA and CDR2 YSYEKL. Written as DNA, the CDR3 is TGCGCCAGCAGCCAAGATCGGGTGCAGTCCTTC. Its protein product is CASSQDRVQSF.

This clonotype was seen at least ten times. The chain couples TRBV4-1 to TRBJ2-1; 8 nucleotides agree with TRBD2. V shed 0 bases and J 4 bases; nucleotides not matched to a gene: 5. Germline CDR1 is MGHRA and CDR2 is YSYEKL. The CDR3 consists of 16 residues. Written as DNA, the CDR3 is TGCGCCAGCAGCCAAGATCGAGCGGGAGCATACAATGAGCAGTTCTTC. Encoded protein: CASSQDRAGAYNEQFF.

This clonotype has a handful of counts. The V call is TRBV4-3, the J call TRBJ2-5, with D possibly being TRBD2 (5 bases). V lost 2 bases and J 4 bases, leaving 8 bases between the germline ends. This CDR3 contains 13 residues. Germline loops: CDR1 LGHNA, CDR2 YSLEER. DNA of the CDR3: TGCGCCAGCAGCCAAAACGAGGGAGAGACCCAGTACTTC. Translated: CASSQNEGETQYF.

The rearrangement uses TRBV6-6 and TRBJ2-7, with 12 bases lining up with TRBD2. The CDR3 consists of 16 residues. CDR1 and CDR2 (germline): MNHNY, SVGAGI (reference sequence). Losses at the gene ends were 2 bases for V and 2 bases for J; bases not matched to a gene: 4. CDR3 DNA sequence: TGTGCCAGCAGTTACCCCACTAGCGGGGGGACCTACGAGCAGTACTTC. It yields the protein CASSYPTSGGTYEQYF.

This clonotype has a handful of counts. V gene TRBV18 combines with J gene TRBJ2-5, with 9 bases matching TRBD1. The DNA end is a closer match to TRBJ2-1, so the J assignment may be wrong. The CDR3 is 15 amino acids. Germline loops: CDR1 KGHSH, CDR2 LQKENI. The CDR3 sequence is CASSTLGQGANEQFF. The CDR3 DNA reads TGTGCCAGCTCGACGTTGGGACAGGGTGCCAATGAGCAGTTCTTC.

This chain uses TRBV5-1 with TRBJ2-5, with 15 bases matching TRBD2. The closer fit of TRBJ2-1 to the DNA end suggests the J call may be wrong. Per germline, CDR1 SGHRS and CDR2 YFSETQ. The CDR3 is 16 amino acids. The CDR3 DNA reads as TGCGCCAGCAGCATCGGGACTAGCGGGAGGAACGATGAGCAGTTCTTC. This translates into CASSIGTSGRNDEQFF.

This clonotype showed up many times. The rearrangement links TRBV5-4 to TRBJ2-4; TRBD2 agrees at 8 bases. Germline CDR1 reads SGHNT; CDR2 reads YYREEE (reference sequence). The J segment lost 5 bases and the V segment lost 4 bases, leaving 5 bases of the junction unmatched. CDR3 length: 14 amino acids. For the CDR3, the DNA is TGTGCCAGCAGCCTCGGGGGGGCAGAAAACATTCAGTACTTC. Protein sequence: CASSLGGAENIQYF.

V gene TRBV10-3 combines with J gene TRBJ1-2, with D uncertain. The CDR3 contains 13 residues. V dropped 8 bases and J dropped 3 bases, with 13 bases sitting between them. Germline CDR1 ENHRY, CDR2 SYGVKD. The CDR3 coding sequence is TGTGCCATCCAGAAGGGTGTGGACTATGGCTACACCTTC. As protein: CAIQKGVDYGYTF.

This clonotype was observed a handful of times. The rearrangement joins TRBV29-1 to TRBJ2-7, with 10 bases identical to TRBD1. The CDR3 spans 14 residues. With V trimmed by 6 bases and J by 5 bases, 10 bases remained unmatched. Germline CDR1 is SQVTM and CDR2 is ANQGSEA. CDR3 in DNA: TGCAGCGTCTCCGTTCGGACAGGGGGTAACGAGCAGTACTTC. Amino acids: CSVSVRTGGNEQYF.

This clonotype was seen a handful of times. The chain uses TRBV20-1 and TRBJ2-3; 13 nucleotides match TRBD2. The CDR3 length is 18 residues. V was pared by 5 bases and J by 4 bases, with 15 bases of the junction left unmatched. Germline CDR1 DFQATT, CDR2 SNEGSKA (reference sequence). CDR3 residues: CSAENSGTSGIGADTQYF. Here the CDR3 DNA reads TGCAGTGCTGAAAACTCCGGGACTAGCGGGATCGGGGCAGATACGCAGTATTTT.

This clonotype was found a few times. V is TRBV28 and J is TRBJ2-2; D gene unclear. From germline, CDR1 is MDHEN and CDR2 SYDVKM. V shed 6 bases and J shed 2 bases, with 19 bases lying between them. The CDR3 loop spans 17 amino acids. The CDR3 spells CASRPPAPWGNTGELFF. The CDR3 region has the DNA TGTGCCAGCAGACCGCCGGCCCCCTGGGGAAACACCGGGGAGCTGTTTTTT.

Only a few counts were recorded for this clonotype. Here the CDR3 DNA reads TGTGCCAGCAGCCAAGATAGCGGCAGGGAGGGGGAGACCCAGTACTTC. It translates to CASSQDSGREGETQYF. This rearrangement joins TRBV4-2 to TRBJ2-5, with 7 bases that match TRBD2. The CDR3 covers 16 residues. Trimming at V came to 0 bases and at J to 5 bases, leaving 9 bases not matched to a gene. Germline V gene lookup returns CDR1 LGHNA and CDR2 YNFKEQ.

V and J are TRBV6-5 and TRBJ2-3; weak D call: TRBD2 (5 bases). Per germline, CDR1 MNHEY and CDR2 SVGAGI. The CDR3 sequence is 15 residues long. V dropped 6 bases and J dropped 3 bases, with 16 bases sitting between them. In DNA, the CDR3 is TGTGCCAGCAGCCGAGACGGACGGGGTACAGATACGCAGTATTTT. Protein: CASSRDGRGTDTQYF.

This clonotype has a single count. The V gene is TRBV20-1, the J gene TRBJ2-7; 8 nucleotides agree with TRBD2. The CDR3 extends over 14 amino acids. V shed 0 bases, J shed 4 bases, and the junction held 5 bases outside the gene matches. Germline V gives CDR1 DFQATT, CDR2 SNEGSKA (reference sequence). The CDR3 nucleotides read TGCAGTGCTAGAGAATCGGGGGGGGTGTACGAGCAGTACTTC. It codes for CSARESGGVYEQYF.

This clonotype was seen more than once but under ten times. The chain joins TRBV11-2 to TRBJ1-1, with D possibly matching TRBD1 (5 bases). This CDR3 comprises 14 residues. Germline CDR1 is SGHAT and CDR2 is FQNNGV. V shed 5 bases and J shed 4 bases, with 14 bases lying between them. The CDR3 sequence is CASSGGGLGTEAFF. Written as DNA, the CDR3 is TGTGCCAGCAGCGGGGGGGGATTGGGCACTGAAGCTTTCTTT.

This clonotype was counted a few times. The CDR3 sequence is CASSYWLAIDEQYF. In DNA form, the CDR3 reads TGTGCCAGCAGTTACTGGCTAGCGATCGACGAGCAGTACTTC. V usage is TRBV6-2 or TRBV6-3 and J usage is TRBJ2-7; D perhaps matches TRBD2 (6 bases). Trimming shortened V by 1 base and J by 5 bases, and 12 bases separated the two germline ends. Germline loops: CDR1 MNHEY, CDR2 SVGEGT. This CDR3 has 14 residues.

The chain has TRBV20-1 and TRBJ1-5; 10 positions agree with TRBD1. V shed 3 bases and J 6 bases; nucleotides not matched to a gene: 5. Germline V gene sequence: CDR1 DFQATT, CDR2 SNEGSKA (reference sequence). CDR3 length equals 14 residues. This chain's CDR3 is CSASSDRGRQPQHF. The DNA of the CDR3 is TGCAGTGCTAGTTCCGACAGGGGGCGTCAGCCCCAGCATTTT.

This chain joins TRBV12-3 or TRBV12-4 and TRBJ2-3; 8 nucleotides align to TRBD1. This CDR3 is 15 amino acids long. Unmatched junction bases numbered 7, after V lost 6 bases and J lost 2 bases. CDR3 in DNA: TGTGCCAGCAGCTCGGACAGGGTCCTCACAGATACGCAGTATTTT. Its protein product is CASSSDRVLTDTQYF.

J is TRBJ2-3 and V is TRBV18; 8 bases agree with TRBD1. This CDR3 is 15 amino acids long. The trim removed 6 bases at V and 2 bases at J, leaving 7 bases unmatched. CDR1 is KGHSH, CDR2 LQKENI, per germline. In DNA form, the CDR3 reads TGTGCCAGCTCGCCTTGGACAGGGAACACAGATACGCAGTATTTT. It encodes CASSPWTGNTDTQYF.

The chain employs TRBV4-3 and TRBJ2-5; D may be TRBD1 (5 bases). Germline V lookup: CDR1 LGHNA, CDR2 YSLEER. The CDR3 is 16 amino acids. Trimming pared 0 bases from V and 7 bases from J, leaving 18 bases between. CDR3 nucleotide sequence: TGCGCCAGCAGCCAAGATCGTCTCCAATCAAGGGGGACCCAGTACTTC. The encoded protein is CASSQDRLQSRGTQYF.

This chain uses TRBV28 with TRBJ2-7; D is ambiguous. With 7 bases removed from V and 0 bases from J, the gap between germline ends came to 19 bases. The CDR3 consists of 16 residues. Germline V gives CDR1 MDHEN, CDR2 SYDVKM. As DNA, the CDR3 is TGTGCCAGCAAAAGTCCCCTCACAGATAGCTCCTACGAGCAGTACTTC. Its protein product is CASKSPLTDSSYEQYF. Full variable domain (missing parts from reference TRBV28 and TRBJ2-7): DVKVTQSSRYLVKRTGEKVFLECVQDMDHENMFWYRQDPGLGLRLIYFSYDVKMKEKGDIPEGYSVSREKKERFSLILESASTNQTSMYLCASKSPLTDSSYEQYFGPGTRLTVT.

Concerning this clonotype itself: One end of the junction fails to match germline, which may point to a read error. The chain joins TRBV7-2 to TRBJ1-2; 9 nucleotides line up with TRBD1. In germline, CDR1 is SGHTA, CDR2 FQGNSA. The CDR3 length is 16 residues. The CDR3 nucleotides read TGTGCCAGCAGTTTAGCGTCACAGGGGGCAGGCTATGGCTACACCTTC. Translation: CASSLASQGAGYGYTF.

This clonotype was counted a few times. V usage is TRBV20-1 and J usage is TRBJ1-2; no clear D. Germline V lookup: CDR1 DFQATT, CDR2 SNEGSKA (reference sequence). V gave up 3 bases and J gave up 5 bases, with 10 bases separating them. The length of the CDR3 is 12 residues. This chain's CDR3 is CSASTTRYGYTF. In nucleotides, the CDR3 is TGCAGTGCTAGTACGACACGTTATGGCTACACCTTC.

This clonotype was seen only a few times. The V call is TRBV5-5, the J call TRBJ1-1; unclear D gene. The germline CDR1 and CDR2 sequences are SGHKS and YYEKEE (reference sequence). The CDR3 is 14 amino acids. Trimming took off 1 base at V and 0 bases at J, with 7 bases between the two ends. The CDR3 sequence is CASSLRNMNTEAFF. For the CDR3, the DNA is TGTGCCAGCAGCTTGAGAAACATGAACACTGAAGCTTTCTTT.

This rearrangement joins TRBV7-2 to TRBJ2-7; 7 bases are a match to TRBD1. The germline gives CDR1 SGHTA, CDR2 FQGNSA. Trimming at V came to 3 bases and at J to 0 bases, leaving 5 bases not matched to a gene. This CDR3 has 15 residues. The CDR3 nucleotides are TGTGCCAGCAGCTTTAGGGGACAGAGCTCCTACGAGCAGTACTTC. Translating it yields CASSFRGQSSYEQYF. The whole variable domain, filled in from reference TRBV7-2 and TRBJ2-7, reads GAGVSQSPSNKVTEKGKDVELRCDPISGHTALYWYRQSLGQGLEFLIYFQGNSAPDKSGLPSDRFSAERTGGSVSTLTIQRTQQEDSAVYLCASSFRGQSSYEQYFGPGTRLTVT.

This clonotype was seen ten or more times. The V and J genes are TRBV7-9 and TRBJ2-7; maybe TRBD1 (6 bases). The CDR3 has 13 amino acids. V was cut by 5 bases and J by 3 bases, with 11 bases left in between. The germline gives CDR1 SEHNR, CDR2 FQNEAQ (reference sequence). The CDR3 is CASSPGTLYEQYF. As DNA, the CDR3 is TGTGCCAGCAGCCCGGGGACACTCTACGAGCAGTACTTC.

The rearrangement uses TRBV4-3 and TRBJ1-3; TRBD1 aligns across 8 bases. The length of the CDR3 is 16 residues. CDR1 and CDR2 (germline): LGHNA, YSLEER. V dropped 4 bases and J dropped 1; count of bases not matched to a gene: 6. The CDR3 reads CASSPTTGGSGNTIYF. For the CDR3, the DNA is TGCGCCAGCAGCCCTACCACAGGGGGATCTGGAAACACCATATATTTT.

Comment on this clonotype: An end of the junction differs from the germline gene, which may be a read error. The V and J genes are TRBV20-1 and TRBJ2-3; TRBD2 matches at 8 bases. This CDR3 is 14 amino acids long. The germline gives CDR1 DFQATT, CDR2 SNEGSKA (reference sequence). CDR3 loop: CSAGDAGGVDTQYF. For the CDR3, the DNA is TGCAGTGCTGGAGATGCGGGGGGTGTAGATACGCAGTATTTT.